A selection of T cell receptor beta chains follows, all from one sample in a study of cytomegalovirus exposure and HLA in healthy donors. Data came from immunoSEQ multiplex PCR; TCRdb stores just in-frame clones and leaves some out. This sample has roughly 150,000 clones, with approximately 84% found just once. Sequencing input: PBMCs. The receptors stem from a man aged 25 to 40 in good health and CMV-seropositive. CDR3s include the opening cysteine and the closing phenylalanine or tryptophan. A D gene is named only where the DNA matches it firmly. Only part of the rows carry a size: once, few, many, or a class if the clone is expanded.

d_call: TRBD1; j_call: TRBJ1-2; v_call: TRBV27; clone_size: NA; cdr3_aa: CASRRDRTYGYTF; cdr3_nt: TGTGCCAGCAGAAGGGACAGAACCTATGGCTACACCTTC
d_call: NA; j_call: TRBJ1-1; v_call: TRBV6-5; clone_size: NA; cdr3_aa: CASTWSGVNTEAFF; cdr3_nt: TGTGCCAGCACTTGGAGTGGAGTGAACACTGAAGCTTTCTTT
d_call: NA; j_call: TRBJ2-7; v_call: TRBV21-1; clone_size: NA; cdr3_aa: CASSKARETDSYEQYF; cdr3_nt: TGTGCCAGCAGCAAAGCGCGGGAGACGGACTCCTACGAGCAGTACTTC
d_call: NA; j_call: TRBJ2-7; v_call: TRBV29-1; clone_size: NA; cdr3_aa: CSVRAGLSYEQYF; cdr3_nt: TGCAGCGTGAGAGCGGGCTTATCCTACGAGCAGTACTTC
d_call: NA; j_call: TRBJ1-4; v_call: TRBV30; clone_size: NA; cdr3_aa: CAWSFWQGQEKLFF; cdr3_nt: TGTGCCTGGAGTTTTTGGCAGGGTCAGGAAAAACTGTTTTTT
d_call: NA; j_call: TRBJ2-3; v_call: TRBV10-1; clone_size: NA; cdr3_aa: CASSGTAPNTQYF; cdr3_nt: TGCGCCAGCAGCGGGACTGCGCCTAATACGCAGTATTTT
d_call: TRBD1; j_call: TRBJ2-2; v_call: TRBV6-5; clone_size: NA; cdr3_aa: CASSLGGRKTGELFF; cdr3_nt: TGTGCCAGCAGCCTAGGGGGCAGGAAAACCGGGGAGCTGTTTTTT
d_call: NA; j_call: TRBJ1-4; v_call: TRBV5-4; clone_size: few; cdr3_aa: CASSLEPGEKLFF; cdr3_nt: TGTGCCAGCAGCTTGGAACCGGGGGAAAAACTGTTTTTT
d_call: NA; j_call: TRBJ1-1; v_call: TRBV30; clone_size: few; cdr3_aa: CAWSPQLGTWF; cdr3_nt: TGTGCCTGGAGTCCTCAACTCGGGACATGGTTT
d_call: NA; j_call: TRBJ1-6; v_call: TRBV21-1; clone_size: NA; cdr3_aa: CANFGQGRNSPLHF; cdr3_nt: TGTGCCAACTTCGGACAGGGACGGAATTCACCCCTCCACTTT
d_call: NA; j_call: TRBJ2-1; v_call: TRBV7-8; clone_size: NA; cdr3_aa: CASSLDRTLYNEQFF; cdr3_nt: TGTGCCAGCAGCCTGGACAGAACCCTCTACAATGAGCAGTTCTTC